The sequence of this T cell receptor (beta chain) was determined in a study of cytomegalovirus exposure and HLA in healthy donors. Whole-study findings and limits: The investigators catalogued 150 to 200 TCR beta chains as cytomegalovirus-associated.

Libraries were prepared by immunoSEQ multiplex PCR; TCRdb keeps only in-frame clonotypes and omits some of them. The sample gives 160,000 or so clones, more than 75% of which show up once; 3% is in the top ten. This clone came up once. No antigen is known for it. The specimen sequenced was PBMCs. The clonotype comes from a man between 18 and 29 years old in good health and CMV-seronegative.

CDR3 nucleotides: TGTGCCATCAGTGCGTTTTTGACTGGCGAGGCGGGGGAGCAGTTCTTC. Translation gives CAISAFLTGEAGEQFF. V is TRBV10-3 and J is TRBJ2-1, with D maybe TRBD2 (6 bases). In germline, CDR1 is ENHRY, CDR2 SYGVKD. The CDR3 runs 16 residues. V was clipped by 4 bases and J by 10 bases, with 23 bases between them.